This TCR beta chain was found in a study of cytomegalovirus exposure and HLA in healthy donors. Points from the study as a whole: Later analysis identified several of the most significant clusters that appeared linked to common viral pathogens. As confirmed in vitro, a few CMV-associated chains were specific for CMV antigens. The study assumed roughly uniform donor sequencing depth for presence/absence analyses.

The junction had 12 bases not matched to a gene; V was cut back by 5 bases and J by 15 bases. This CDR3 has 13 amino acids. Germline V gene lookup returns CDR1 SEHNR and CDR2 FQNEAQ (reference sequence). The PCR employed 60 Vbeta primers together with 13 Jbeta primers. Per the authors' pipeline: Roughly 10 million shared chains were among some 75 million unique TCR beta chains counted in a later analysis. Sequenced by immunoSEQ multiplex PCR; TCRdb stores in-frame clones only, minus some. For V, J and clone size, that table is used; D and trimming come from the DNA. The sample consists of over 95,000 clones, 77% of them appearing once. This clone was recorded a few times. As yet, its antigen is unknown.

Source material: PBMCs. The chain combines TRBV7-9 with TRBJ2-1, with 8 positions matching TRBD1. The clonotype comes from a man in his forties in good health and CMV-seropositive. The CDR3 nucleotides are TGTGCCAGCAGCACTGTTGGACAGGGAAAGGGGTTCTTC. Its translation is CASSTVGQGKGFF.